This passage covers 4 T cell receptor beta chains from one sample sequenced in a study of blood T cell repertoires in COVID-19 (dated by TCRdb to 2019 to 2021). Receptor amplification or capture employed the immunoSEQ multiplex PCR assay. As stored in TCRdb, this immuneACCESS dataset retains in-frame rearrangements with V and J assigned. A fraction of the clones does not appear; measured against another copy, unresolved V genes explain less than half of the discrepancy, and the remainder lacks a known reason. This sample comprises 91,000 or so clones, around nine tenths of them detected only once. Of the sample, roughly 14% falls within the top ten clones. The sequenced material came from peripheral blood. All receptors come from a human donor in a cohort sampled during active COVID-19.

This sequence joins TRBV4-1 and TRBJ1-2; D not resolved. CDR1 and CDR2 (germline): MGHRA, YSYEKL. This CDR3 spans 13 amino acids. V dropped 2 bases and J dropped 8 bases, with 12 bases sitting between them. CDR3 sequence (DNA): TGCGCCAGCAGCCAATTTGAGGGCTGGGGCTACACCTTC. This translates into CASSQFEGWGYTF.

This clone was seen once. The chain is built from TRBV5-5 and TRBJ1-4; D is undetermined. The CDR3 contains 17 residues. Germline CDR1 is SGHKS and CDR2 is YYEKEE (reference sequence). V shed 0 bases and J shed 0 bases, with 12 bases lying between them. The CDR3 region has the DNA TGTGCCAGCAGCTTGGAAGTAACGAGGGCAACTAATGAAAAACTGTTTTTT. Translated: CASSLEVTRATNEKLFF.

The chain couples TRBV18 to TRBJ2-1; 8 bases are shared with TRBD2. Germline trimming cut 4 bases from V and 0 bases from J; bases unmatched to any gene: 8. This CDR3 is 17 amino acids long. Germline V gives CDR1 KGHSH, CDR2 LQKENI. As DNA, the CDR3 is TGTGCCAGCTCACGGAGTAGCGGGACGAGCTCCTACAATGAGCAGTTCTTC. Translating gives CASSRSSGTSSYNEQFF.

V is TRBV27 and J is TRBJ2-3; 8 positions agree with TRBD2. This CDR3 spans 13 amino acids. The V segment lost 7 bases and the J segment 4 bases; nucleotides outside the gene matches: 4. Germline V gene sequence: CDR1 MNHEY, CDR2 SMNVEV (reference sequence). CDR3 DNA: TGTGCCAGCATGCCCGGGGGGGCAGATACGCAGTATTTT. Translation: CASMPGGADTQYF.